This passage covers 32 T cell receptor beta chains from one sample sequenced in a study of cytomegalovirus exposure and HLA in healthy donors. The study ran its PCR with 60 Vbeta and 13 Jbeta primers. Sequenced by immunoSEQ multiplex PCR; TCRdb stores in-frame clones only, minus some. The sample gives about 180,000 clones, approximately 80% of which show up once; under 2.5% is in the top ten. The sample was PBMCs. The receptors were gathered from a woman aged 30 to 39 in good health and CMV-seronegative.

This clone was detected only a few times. CDR3 protein: CAISDPEVRGASYEQYF. In DNA, the CDR3 is TGTGCCATCAGTGATCCCGAAGTGCGGGGCGCCTCCTACGAGCAGTACTTC. The chain combines TRBV10-3 with TRBJ2-7; D might be TRBD2 (6 bases). CDR1 and CDR2 from the germline V gene are ENHRY and SYGVKD. The CDR3 length is 17 residues. The ends were cut back, 3 bases at V and 0 bases at J, with 18 bases in the middle.

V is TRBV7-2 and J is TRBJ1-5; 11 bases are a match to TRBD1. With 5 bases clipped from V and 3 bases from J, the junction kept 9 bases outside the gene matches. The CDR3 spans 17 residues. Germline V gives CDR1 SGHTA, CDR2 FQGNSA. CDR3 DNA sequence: TGTGCCAGCAGCACCCGGACAGGGGGCTTTGACAATCAGCCCCAGCATTTT. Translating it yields CASSTRTGGFDNQPQHF.

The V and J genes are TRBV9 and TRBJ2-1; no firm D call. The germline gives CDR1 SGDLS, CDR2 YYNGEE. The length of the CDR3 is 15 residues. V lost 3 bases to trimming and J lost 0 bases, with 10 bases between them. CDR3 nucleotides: TGTGCCAGCAGCGCAACTCGTTTCTCCTACAATGAGCAGTTCTTC. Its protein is CASSATRFSYNEQFF. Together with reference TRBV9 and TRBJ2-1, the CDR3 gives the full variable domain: DSGVTQTPKHLITATGQRVTLRCSPRSGDLSVYWYQQSLDQGLQFLIQYYNGEERAKGNILERFSAQQFPDLHSELNLSSLELGDSALYFCASSATRFSYNEQFFGPGTRLTVL.

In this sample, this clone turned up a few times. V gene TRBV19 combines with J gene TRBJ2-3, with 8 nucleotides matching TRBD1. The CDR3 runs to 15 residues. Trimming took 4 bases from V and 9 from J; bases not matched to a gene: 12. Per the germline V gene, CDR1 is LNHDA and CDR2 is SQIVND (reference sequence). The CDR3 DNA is TGTGCCAGTAGTAGCCAGGGGGCTGGAGGAGGAACGCAGTATTTT. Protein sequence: CASSSQGAGGGTQYF.

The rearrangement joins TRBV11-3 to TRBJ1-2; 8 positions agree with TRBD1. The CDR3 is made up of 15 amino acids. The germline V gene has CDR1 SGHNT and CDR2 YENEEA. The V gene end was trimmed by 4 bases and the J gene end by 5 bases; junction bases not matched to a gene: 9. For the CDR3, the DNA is TGTGCCAGCAGCTCCCTTGCAGGGGGCAGGTATGGCTACACCTTC. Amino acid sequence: CASSSLAGGRYGYTF. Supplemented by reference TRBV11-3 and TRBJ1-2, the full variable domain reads EAGVVQSPRYKIIEKKQPVAFWCNPISGHNTLYWYLQNLGQGPELLIRYENEEAVDDSQLPKDRFSAERLKGVDSTLKIQPAELGDSAVYLCASSSLAGGRYGYTFGSGTRLTVV.

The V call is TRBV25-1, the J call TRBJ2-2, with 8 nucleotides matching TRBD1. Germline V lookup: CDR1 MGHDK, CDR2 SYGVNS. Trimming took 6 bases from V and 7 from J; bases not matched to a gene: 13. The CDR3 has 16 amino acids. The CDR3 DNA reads TGTGCCAGCAGCTTTACAAGGACAGGGTCCAGCGGGGAGCTGTTTTTT. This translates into CASSFTRTGSSGELFF.

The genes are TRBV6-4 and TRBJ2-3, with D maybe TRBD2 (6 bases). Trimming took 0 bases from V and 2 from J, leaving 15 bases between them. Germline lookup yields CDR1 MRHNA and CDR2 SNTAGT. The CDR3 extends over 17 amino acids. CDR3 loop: CASSDSIYGGDTDTQYF. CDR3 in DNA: TGTGCCAGCAGTGACTCGATCTACGGGGGTGACACAGATACGCAGTATTTT.

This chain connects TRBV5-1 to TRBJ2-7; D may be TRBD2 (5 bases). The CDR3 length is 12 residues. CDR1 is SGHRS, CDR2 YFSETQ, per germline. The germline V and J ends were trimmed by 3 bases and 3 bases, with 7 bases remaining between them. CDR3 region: CASSSTNYEQYF. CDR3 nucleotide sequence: TGCGCCAGCAGCTCGACTAACTACGAGCAGTACTTC.

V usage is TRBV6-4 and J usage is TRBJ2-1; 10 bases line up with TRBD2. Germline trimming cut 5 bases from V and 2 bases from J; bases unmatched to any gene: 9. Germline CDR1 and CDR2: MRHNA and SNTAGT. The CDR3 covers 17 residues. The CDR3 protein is CASSKDLAGAPYNEQFF. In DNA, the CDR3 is TGTGCCAGCAGTAAAGACCTAGCGGGAGCTCCCTACAATGAGCAGTTCTTC.

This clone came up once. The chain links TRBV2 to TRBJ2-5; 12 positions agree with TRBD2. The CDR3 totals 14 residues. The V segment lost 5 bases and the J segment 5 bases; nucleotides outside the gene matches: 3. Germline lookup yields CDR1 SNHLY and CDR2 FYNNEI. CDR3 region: CASSLAGGRETQYF. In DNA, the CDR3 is TGTGCCAGCAGTCTAGCGGGAGGGAGGGAGACCCAGTACTTC.

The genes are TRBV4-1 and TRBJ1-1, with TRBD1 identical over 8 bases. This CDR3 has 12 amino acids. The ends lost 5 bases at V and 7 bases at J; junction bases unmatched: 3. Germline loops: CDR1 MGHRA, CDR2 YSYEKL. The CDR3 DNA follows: TGCGCCAGCAGCGGGGGGACAGGTGAAGCTTTCTTT. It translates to CASSGGTGEAFF.

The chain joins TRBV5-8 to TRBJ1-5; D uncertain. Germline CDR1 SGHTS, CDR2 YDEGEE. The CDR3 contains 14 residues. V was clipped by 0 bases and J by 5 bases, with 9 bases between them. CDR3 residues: CASSLGQPYQPQHF. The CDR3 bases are TGTGCCAGCAGCTTGGGACAACCCTATCAGCCCCAGCATTTT.

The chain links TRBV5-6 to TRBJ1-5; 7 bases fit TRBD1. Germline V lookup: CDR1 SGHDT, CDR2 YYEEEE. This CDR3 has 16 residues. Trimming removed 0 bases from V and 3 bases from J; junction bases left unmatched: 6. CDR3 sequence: CASSLARQGNNQPQHF. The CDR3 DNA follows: TGTGCCAGCAGCTTGGCCCGACAGGGAAACAATCAGCCCCAGCATTTT.

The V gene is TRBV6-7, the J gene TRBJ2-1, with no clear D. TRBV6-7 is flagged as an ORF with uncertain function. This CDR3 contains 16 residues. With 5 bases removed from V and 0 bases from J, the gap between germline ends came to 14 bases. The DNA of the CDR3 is TGTGCCAGCAGTCCCTATCCTAGAGGCTCCTACAATGAGCAGTTCTTC. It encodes CASSPYPRGSYNEQFF.

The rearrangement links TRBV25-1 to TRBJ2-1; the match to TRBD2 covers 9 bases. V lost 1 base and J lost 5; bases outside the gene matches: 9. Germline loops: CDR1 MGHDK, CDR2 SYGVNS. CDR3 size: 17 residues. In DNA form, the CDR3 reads TGTGCCAGCAGTGAATTCACTAGCGGGCTGAACGACAATGAGCAGTTCTTC. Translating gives CASSEFTSGLNDNEQFF.

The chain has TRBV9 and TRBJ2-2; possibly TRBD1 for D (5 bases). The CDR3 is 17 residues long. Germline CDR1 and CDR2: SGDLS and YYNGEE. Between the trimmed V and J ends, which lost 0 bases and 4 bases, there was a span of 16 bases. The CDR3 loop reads CASSVEPQGLGTGELFF. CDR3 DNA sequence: TGTGCCAGCAGCGTAGAACCTCAGGGTCTTGGCACCGGGGAGCTGTTTTTT. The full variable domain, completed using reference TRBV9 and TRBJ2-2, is DSGVTQTPKHLITATGQRVTLRCSPRSGDLSVYWYQQSLDQGLQFLIQYYNGEERAKGNILERFSAQQFPDLHSELNLSSLELGDSALYFCASSVEPQGLGTGELFFGEGSRLTVL.

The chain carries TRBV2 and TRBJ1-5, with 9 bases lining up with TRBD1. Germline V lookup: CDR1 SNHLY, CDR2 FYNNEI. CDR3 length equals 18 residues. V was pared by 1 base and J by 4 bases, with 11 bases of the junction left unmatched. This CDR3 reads CASSEERQGGPCNQPQHF. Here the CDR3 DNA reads TGTGCCAGCAGTGAAGAACGACAGGGGGGGCCTTGTAATCAGCCCCAGCATTTT.

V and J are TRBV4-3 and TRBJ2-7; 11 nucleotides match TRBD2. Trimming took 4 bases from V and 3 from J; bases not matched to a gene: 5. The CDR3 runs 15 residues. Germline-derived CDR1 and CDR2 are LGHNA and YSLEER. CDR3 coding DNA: TGCGCCAGCAGCCCCTTAGCGGGAGGGGTCTACGAGCAGTACTTC. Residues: CASSPLAGGVYEQYF.

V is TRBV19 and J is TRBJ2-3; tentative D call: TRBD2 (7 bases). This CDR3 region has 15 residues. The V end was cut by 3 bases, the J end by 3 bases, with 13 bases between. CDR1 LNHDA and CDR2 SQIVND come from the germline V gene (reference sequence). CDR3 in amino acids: CASSMGGPETDTQYF. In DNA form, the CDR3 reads TGTGCCAGTAGTATGGGGGGGCCAGAAACAGATACGCAGTATTTT.

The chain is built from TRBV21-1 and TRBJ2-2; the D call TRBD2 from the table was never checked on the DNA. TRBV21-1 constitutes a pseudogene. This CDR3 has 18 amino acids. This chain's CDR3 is CASSKEVSGSRRTGELFF. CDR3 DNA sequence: TGTGCCAGCAGCAAAGAAGTTAGCGGGAGTCGGCGGACCGGGGAGCTGTTTTTT.

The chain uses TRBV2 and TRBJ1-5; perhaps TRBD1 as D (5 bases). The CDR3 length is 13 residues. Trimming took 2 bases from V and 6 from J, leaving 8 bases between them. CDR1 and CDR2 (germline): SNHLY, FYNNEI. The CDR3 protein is CASSELGGQPQHF. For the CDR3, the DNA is TGTGCCAGCAGTGAACTGGGGGGTCAGCCCCAGCATTTT.

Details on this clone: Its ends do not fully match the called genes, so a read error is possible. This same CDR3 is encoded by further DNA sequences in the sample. The CDR3 region is CASSWGRAGEQYF. CDR3 DNA: TGTGCTAGCAGTTGGGGCCGGGCCGGCGAGCAGTACTTC. The chain combines TRBV28 with TRBJ2-7, with a weak D call TRBD1 (5 bases). The CDR3 is 13 residues long. The germline CDR1 and CDR2 sequences are MDHEN and SYDVKM.

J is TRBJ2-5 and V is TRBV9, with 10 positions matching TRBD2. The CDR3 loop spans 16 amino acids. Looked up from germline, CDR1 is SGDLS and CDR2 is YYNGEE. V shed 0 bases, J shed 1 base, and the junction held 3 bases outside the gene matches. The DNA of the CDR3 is TGTGCCAGCAGCGTAGGAGCGGGGGGGTCCCAAGAGACCCAGTACTTC. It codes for CASSVGAGGSQETQYF.

The CDR3 region is CASSPLKNTEAFF. As DNA, the CDR3 is TGCGCCAGCAGCCCACTCAAGAACACTGAAGCTTTCTTT. This chain uses TRBV5-1 with TRBJ1-1, with D unresolved. Trimming removed 4 bases at V and 1 base at J, with 8 bases between. The CDR3 has 13 amino acids. The germline CDR1 and CDR2 sequences are SGHRS and YFSETQ.

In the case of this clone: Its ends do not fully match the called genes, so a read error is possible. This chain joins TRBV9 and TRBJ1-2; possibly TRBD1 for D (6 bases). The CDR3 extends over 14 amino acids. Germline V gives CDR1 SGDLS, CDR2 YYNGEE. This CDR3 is CASSVGTANYGHTF. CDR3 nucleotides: TGTGCCAGCAGCGTAGGGACAGCTAACTATGGCCACACCTTC.

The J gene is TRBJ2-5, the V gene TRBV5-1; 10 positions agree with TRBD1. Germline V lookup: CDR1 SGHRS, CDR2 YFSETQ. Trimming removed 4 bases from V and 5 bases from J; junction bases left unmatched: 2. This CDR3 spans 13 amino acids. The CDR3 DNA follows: TGCGCCAGCAGCGGGGGACAGGGGGAGACCCAGTACTTC. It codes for CASSGGQGETQYF.

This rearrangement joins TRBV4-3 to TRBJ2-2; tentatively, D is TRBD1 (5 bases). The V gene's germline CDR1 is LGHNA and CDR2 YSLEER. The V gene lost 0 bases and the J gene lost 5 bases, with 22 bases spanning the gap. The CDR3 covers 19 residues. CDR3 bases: TGCGCCAGCAGCCAAGATCTCTGGGGCCAAGTTACCGAAACCGGGGAGCTGTTTTTT. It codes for CASSQDLWGQVTETGELFF.

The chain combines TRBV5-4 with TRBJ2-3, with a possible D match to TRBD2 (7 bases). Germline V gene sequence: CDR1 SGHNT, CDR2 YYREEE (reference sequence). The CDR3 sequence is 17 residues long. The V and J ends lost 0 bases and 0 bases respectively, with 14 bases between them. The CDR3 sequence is CASSLVGGATSTDTQYF. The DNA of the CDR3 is TGTGCCAGCAGCTTGGTTGGGGGGGCTACTAGCACAGATACGCAGTATTTT.

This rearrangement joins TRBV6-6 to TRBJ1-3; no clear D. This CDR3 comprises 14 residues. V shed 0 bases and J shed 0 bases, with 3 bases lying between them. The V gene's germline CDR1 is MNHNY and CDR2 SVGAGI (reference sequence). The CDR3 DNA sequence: TGTGCCAGCAGTTACTCCAGCTCTGGAAACACCATATATTTT. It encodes CASSYSSSGNTIYF.

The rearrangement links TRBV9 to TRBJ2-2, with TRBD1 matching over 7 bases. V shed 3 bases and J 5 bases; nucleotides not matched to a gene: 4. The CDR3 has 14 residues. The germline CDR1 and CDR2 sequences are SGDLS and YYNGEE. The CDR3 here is CASSEQQGTGELFF. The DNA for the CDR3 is TGTGCCAGCAGCGAGCAACAGGGGACCGGGGAGCTGTTTTTT. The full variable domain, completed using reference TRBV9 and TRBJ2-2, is DSGVTQTPKHLITATGQRVTLRCSPRSGDLSVYWYQQSLDQGLQFLIQYYNGEERAKGNILERFSAQQFPDLHSELNLSSLELGDSALYFCASSEQQGTGELFFGEGSRLTVL.

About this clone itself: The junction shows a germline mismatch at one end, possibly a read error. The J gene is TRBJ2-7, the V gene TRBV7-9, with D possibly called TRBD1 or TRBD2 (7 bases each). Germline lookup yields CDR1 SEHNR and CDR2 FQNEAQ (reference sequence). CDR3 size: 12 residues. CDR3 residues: CSSREGADEQYF. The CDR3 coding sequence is TGTTCCAGCAGGGAGGGGGCGGACGAGCAGTACTTC.

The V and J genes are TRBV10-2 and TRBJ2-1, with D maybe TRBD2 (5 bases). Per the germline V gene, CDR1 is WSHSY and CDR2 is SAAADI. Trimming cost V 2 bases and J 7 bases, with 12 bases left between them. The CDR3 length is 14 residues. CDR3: CASSERGARNEQFF. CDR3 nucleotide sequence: TGCGCCAGCAGTGAGCGGGGAGCTAGGAATGAGCAGTTCTTC.